These 12 T cell receptor beta chains were sequenced from one sample in a study of Graves' ophthalmopathy and Graves' hyperthyroidism. CDR3 regions of TCR beta were amplified from RNA transcripts. Following a first-round RT-PCR that used HTBI primers, a second-round multiplex PCR was carried out. TCRdb analysed the multiplex PCR reads with MiXCR anew, one entry per CDR3 protein. This sample has 650,000 to 800,000 distinct CDR3 sequences, with about 41% found just once. What was sequenced was peripheral blood. These receptors all come from an adult man with Graves' ophthalmopathy.

This clonotype was counted ten times or more. This chain connects TRBV9 to TRBJ1-1; D unresolved. V was trimmed by 7 bases and J by 10 bases, leaving 20 bases between them. The CDR3 sequence is 13 residues long. Germline lookup yields CDR1 SGDLS and CDR2 YYNGEE. This chain's CDR3 is CASSPPLVWRAFF. The CDR3 region has the DNA TGTGCCAGCTCACCCCCCCTTGTCTGGAGAGCTTTCTTT.

In its sample, this clonotype was seen many times. The chain employs TRBV9 and TRBJ2-6; no reliable D call. Trimming took off 4 bases at V and 0 bases at J, with 14 bases between the two ends. There are 17 residues in the CDR3. Looked up from germline, CDR1 is SGDLS and CDR2 is YYNGEE. CDR3 amino acids: CASSLERPFSGANVLTF. CDR3 in DNA: TGTGCCAGCAGCCTAGAGAGACCATTCTCTGGGGCCAACGTCCTGACTTTC. Combining the CDR3 with reference TRBV9 and TRBJ2-6 gives the whole variable domain DSGVTQTPKHLITATGQRVTLRCSPRSGDLSVYWYQQSLDQGLQFLIQYYNGEERAKGNILERFSAQQFPDLHSELNLSSLELGDSALYFCASSLERPFSGANVLTFGAGSRLTVL.

This clonotype came up many times. This chain connects TRBV2 to TRBJ1-3, with D uncertain. Per germline, CDR1 SNHLY and CDR2 FYNNEI. The CDR3 is made up of 13 amino acids. V was clipped by 4 bases and J by 7 bases, with 11 bases between them. CDR3 amino acids: CASSAGIRNTIYF. The CDR3 DNA follows: TGTGCCAGCAGTGCGGGGATAAGGAACACCATATATTTT.

In this sample, this clonotype turned up once. At one end the junction does not follow the germline gene, possibly because of a read error. This chain connects TRBV10-3 to TRBJ1-3; no definite D call. CDR3 length: 15 amino acids. Germline CDR1 and CDR2: ENHRY and SYGVKD. CDR3 sequence: CANSYSLPPLNTIYF. The CDR3 nucleotides are TGTGCCAACAGTTACTCGCTCCCCCCTTTAAACACCATATATTTT.

This clonotype was recorded at least ten times. The chain combines TRBV15 with TRBJ1-5; 10 nucleotides line up with TRBD1. This CDR3 spans 16 amino acids. V lost 6 bases and J lost 4; bases outside the gene matches: 9. The germline V gene encodes CDR1 LNHNV and CDR2 YYDKDF (reference sequence). Here the CDR3 reads CATSFRDRGRNQPQHF. The CDR3 bases are TGTGCCACCAGTTTCAGGGACAGGGGAAGGAATCAGCCCCAGCATTTT.

The rearrangement joins TRBV7-8 to TRBJ2-7, with 16 nucleotides matching TRBD2. Per the germline V gene, CDR1 is SGHVS and CDR2 is FQNEAQ. CDR3 length equals 17 residues. Trimming removed 6 bases from V and 2 bases from J; junction bases left unmatched: 7. CDR3 DNA: TGTGCCAGCAGGGGCCCCGGGACTAGCGGGGGGGCCTACGAGCAGTACTTC. Translated, it gives CASRGPGTSGGAYEQYF.

This clonotype has at least ten counts. The chain recombines TRBV11-2 with TRBJ2-5, with TRBD1 identical over 7 bases. The V and J ends lost 1 base and 5 bases, in that order; junction bases with no gene match: 13. The CDR3 covers 17 residues. CDR1 and CDR2 (germline): SGHAT, FQNNGV. For the CDR3, the DNA is TGTGCCAGCAGCTTAGGTGCGGGCAGGGGGAGTCGGGAGACCCAGTACTTC. Its protein is CASSLGAGRGSRETQYF.

The chain recombines TRBV29-1 with TRBJ1-1; the D gene is possibly TRBD1 (6 bases). The CDR3 covers 12 residues. Germline CDR1 and CDR2: SQVTM and ANQGSEA. The ends were cut back, 8 bases at V and 4 bases at J, with 14 bases in the middle. The CDR3, as DNA: TGCAGCAGTTATAACAGGGTCACTGAAGCTTTCTTT. It translates to CSSYNRVTEAFF.

The rearrangement links TRBV4-3 to TRBJ1-6; D is perhaps TRBD1 (5 bases). Germline V gives CDR1 LGHNA, CDR2 YSLEER. Between the trimmed V and J ends, which lost 0 bases and 7 bases, there was a span of 10 bases. This CDR3 spans 15 amino acids. CDR3 residues: CASSQDRGKNSPLHF. The CDR3 nucleotides are TGCGCCAGCAGCCAAGATCGGGGGAAAAATTCACCCCTCCACTTT.

In this sample, this clonotype turned up a few times. The gene calls are TRBV2 and TRBJ1-1; 9 bases match TRBD1. The CDR3 length is 14 residues. From germline, CDR1 is SNHLY and CDR2 FYNNEI. V was clipped by 3 bases and J by 10 bases; unmatched bases: 9. The CDR3 DNA reads TGTGCCAGCAGTGACCGGGACAGGGCTACCCGAGCTTTCTTT. This codes for CASSDRDRATRAFF. Full variable domain (outside the CDR3, taken from reference TRBV2 and TRBJ1-1): EPEVTQTPSHQVTQMGQEVILRCVPISNHLYFYWYRQILGQKVEFLVSFYNNEISEKSEIFDDQFSVERPDGSNFTLKIRSTKLEDSAMYFCASSDRDRATRAFFGQGTRLTVV.

This clonotype was seen many times. This rearrangement joins TRBV2 to TRBJ1-4; weak D call: TRBD1 (5 bases). From germline, CDR1 is SNHLY and CDR2 FYNNEI. V lost 4 bases, J lost 8 bases, and 8 bases lay in between. The CDR3 has 12 residues. CDR3 protein: CASSVQGEKLFF. In nucleotides, the CDR3 is TGTGCCAGCAGTGTTCAGGGAGAAAAACTGTTTTTT.

This clonotype was picked up many times. The gene calls are TRBV19 and TRBJ2-7; D is perhaps TRBD2 (6 bases). Trimming cost V 5 bases and J 2 bases, with 13 bases left between them. This CDR3 contains 14 residues. In germline, CDR1 is LNHDA, CDR2 SQIVND (reference sequence). The DNA of the CDR3 is TGTGCCAGTAGTCTTGGACTACTAGCCTACGAGCAGTACTTC. Protein product: CASSLGLLAYEQYF.